The clone carrying this T cell receptor beta chain was counted between two and nine times. Its antigen remains unidentified. Together with a sample-barcoded 5' primer, a J-beta primer mix was included in a second PCR lasting about 6 to 11 cycles. From the 5' RACE reads, TCRdb called clonotypes with MiXCR, one entry per CDR3 protein. This sample has under 950,000 distinct CDR3 sequences, with 22% found just once. This sample was taken from a study of blood T cells in healthy people across ages. Regarding the study as a whole: TCR beta diversity correlated strongly with naive T cell percentage.

CDR1 and CDR2 (germline): MNHEY, SVGAGI. This CDR3 is built from 17 residues. V trimming: 0 bases; J trimming: 7 bases; junction bases outside the gene matches: 10. At least 5 micrograms of total RNA were extracted per sample. The rearrangement uses TRBV6-5 and TRBJ2-1; 9 bases line up with TRBD2. Material: blood. The TCR originated in a man aged 65 to 79 in good health. The CDR3 is CASSYSNGSGSINEQFF. In DNA, the CDR3 is TGTGCCAGCAGTTACTCGAATGGTAGCGGGAGTATTAATGAGCAGTTCTTC.